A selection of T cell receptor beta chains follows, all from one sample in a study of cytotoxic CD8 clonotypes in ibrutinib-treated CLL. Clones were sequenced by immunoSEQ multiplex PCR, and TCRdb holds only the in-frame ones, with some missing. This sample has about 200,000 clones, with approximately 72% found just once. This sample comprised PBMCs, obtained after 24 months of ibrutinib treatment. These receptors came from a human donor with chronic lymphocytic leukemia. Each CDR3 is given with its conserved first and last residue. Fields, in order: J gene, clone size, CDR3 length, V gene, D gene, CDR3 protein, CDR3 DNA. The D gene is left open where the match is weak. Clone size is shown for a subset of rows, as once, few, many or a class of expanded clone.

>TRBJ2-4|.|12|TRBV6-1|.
CASSEGAALRYF
TGTGCCAGCAGTGAGGGGGCGGCTTTGAGGTACTTC
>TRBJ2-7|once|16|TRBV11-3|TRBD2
CASSFSSGRESYEQYF
TGTGCCAGCAGCTTTTCTAGCGGGAGAGAAAGTTACGAGCAGTACTTC
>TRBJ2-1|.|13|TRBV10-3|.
CAIMAGTTNEQFF
TGTGCCATCATGGCCGGGACAACGAATGAGCAGTTCTTC
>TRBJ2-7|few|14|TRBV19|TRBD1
CASSIRDRDFEQYF
TGTGCCAGTAGTATTCGGGACAGGGATTTCGAGCAGTACTTC
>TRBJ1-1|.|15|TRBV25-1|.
CASSEQGAGNTEAFF
TGTGCCAGCAGTGAACAAGGGGCTGGGAACACTGAAGCTTTCTTT
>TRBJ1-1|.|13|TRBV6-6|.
CASSGDRWTEAFF
TGTGCCAGCAGTGGCGACAGGTGGACTGAAGCTTTCTTT
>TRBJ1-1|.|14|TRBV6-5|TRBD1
CASSLGGGSTEAFF
TGTGCCAGCAGCCTAGGGGGCGGGAGCACTGAAGCTTTCTTT
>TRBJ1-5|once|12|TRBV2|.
CASSDSNQPQHF
TGTGCCAGCAGTGATAGCAATCAGCCCCAGCATTTT
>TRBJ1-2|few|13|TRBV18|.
CASSQDGNYGYTF
TGTGCCAGCTCTCAAGACGGGAACTATGGCTACACCTTC
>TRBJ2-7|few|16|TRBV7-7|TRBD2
CASSPRVAGGVYEQYF
TGTGCCAGCAGCCCCCGCGTAGCGGGAGGGGTCTACGAGCAGTACTTC
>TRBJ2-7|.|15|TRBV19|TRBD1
CASSIRQGASYEQYF
TGTGCCAGTAGTATCCGACAGGGTGCTTCCTACGAGCAGTACTTC
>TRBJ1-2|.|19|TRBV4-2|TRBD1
CASSQAVTLGTGGNYGYTF
TGTGCCAGCAGCCAAGCCGTGACCTTAGGGACAGGGGGTAACTATGGCTACACCTTC
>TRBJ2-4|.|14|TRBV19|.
CASSPGRAKNIQYF
TGTGCCAGTAGCCCAGGGAGGGCCAAAAACATTCAGTACTTC
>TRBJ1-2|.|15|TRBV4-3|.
CASSQDGDVYYGYTF
TGCGCCAGCAGCCAAGATGGGGACGTGTACTATGGCTACACCTTC
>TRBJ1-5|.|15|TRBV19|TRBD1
CASSISGQVGQPQHF
TGTGCCAGTAGTATATCGGGACAGGTGGGTCAGCCCCAGCATTTT
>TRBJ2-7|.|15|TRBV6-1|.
CASSESYLSSYEQYF
TGTGCCAGCAGTGAAAGTTACCTAAGCTCCTACGAGCAGTACTTC
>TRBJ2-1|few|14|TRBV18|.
CASSPAFTEGEQFF
TGTGCCAGCTCACCAGCGTTTACTGAGGGTGAGCAGTTCTTC
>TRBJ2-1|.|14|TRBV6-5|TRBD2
CASSYSPGGGEQFF
TGTGCCAGCAGTTACTCTCCCGGGGGGGGTGAGCAGTTCTTC
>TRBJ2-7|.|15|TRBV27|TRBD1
CASSFNPDRSGEQYF
TGTGCCAGCAGTTTCAACCCGGACAGGTCGGGCGAGCAGTACTTC
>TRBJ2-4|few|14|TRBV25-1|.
CASSEGDSKNIQYF
TGTGCCAGCAGTGAGGGTGACAGTAAAAACATTCAGTACTTC
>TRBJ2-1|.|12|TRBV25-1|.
CASSVTRNEQFF
TGTGCCAGCAGTGTAACTAGAAATGAGCAGTTCTTC
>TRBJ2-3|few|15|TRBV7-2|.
CASSFRGSSSDTQYF
TGTGCCAGCAGCTTCAGGGGATCCAGTTCAGATACGCAGTATTTT
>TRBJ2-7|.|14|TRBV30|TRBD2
CAWRGLAGRGEQYF
TGTGCCTGGAGGGGGCTAGCGGGACGGGGCGAGCAGTACTTC
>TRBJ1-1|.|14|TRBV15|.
CATSRVGTDTEAFF
TGTGCCACCAGCAGAGTTGGGACCGACACTGAAGCTTTCTTT
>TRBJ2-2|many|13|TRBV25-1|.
CASSERDTGELFF
TGTGCCAGCAGTGAACGGGACACCGGGGAGCTGTTTTTT
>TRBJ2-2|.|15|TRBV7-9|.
CASSIGAANTGELFF
TGTGCCAGCAGCATCGGCGCCGCGAACACCGGGGAGCTGTTTTTT
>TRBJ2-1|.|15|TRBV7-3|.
CASSPRLASYNEQFF
TGTGCCAGCAGCCCACGCCTAGCCTCCTACAATGAGCAGTTCTTC
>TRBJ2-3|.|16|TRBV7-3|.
CASSFQGGQGTDTQYF
TGTGCCAGCAGCTTTCAGGGTGGCCAGGGCACAGATACGCAGTATTTT
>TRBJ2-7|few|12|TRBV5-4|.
CASSSDINEQYF
TGTGCCAGCAGCTCGGACATCAACGAGCAGTACTTC
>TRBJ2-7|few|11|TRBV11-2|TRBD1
CASSLGQGPYF
TGTGCCAGCAGCCTCGGACAGGGGCCTTACTTC
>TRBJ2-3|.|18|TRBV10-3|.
CAISETNLRETSTDTQYF
TGTGCCATCAGTGAGACTAACCTACGGGAGACTAGCACAGATACGCAGTATTTT
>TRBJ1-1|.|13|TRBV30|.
CAWGVGPATEAFF
TGTGCCTGGGGGGTAGGGCCTGCGACTGAAGCTTTCTTT
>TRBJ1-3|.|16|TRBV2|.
CASNGANSGYGNTIYF
TGTGCCAGCAATGGAGCCAACAGTGGTTATGGAAACACCATATATTTT
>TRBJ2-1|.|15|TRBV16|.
CASSQSTSSYNEQFF
TGTGCCAGCAGCCAATCGACCAGCTCCTACAATGAGCAGTTCTTC
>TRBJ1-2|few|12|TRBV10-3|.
CAIREGDYGYTF
TGTGCCATACGAGAGGGGGACTATGGCTACACCTTC
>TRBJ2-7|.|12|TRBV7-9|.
CASSPQAGEQYF
TGTGCCAGCAGCCCACAGGCAGGCGAGCAGTACTTC
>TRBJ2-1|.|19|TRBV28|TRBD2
CASSPAVLLTSGGNNEQFF
TGTGCCAGCAGTCCGGCGGTCCTCCTTACTAGCGGGGGGAACAATGAGCAGTTCTTC
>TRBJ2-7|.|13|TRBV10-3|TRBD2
CAISIAGGIEQYF
TGTGCCATCAGCATAGCGGGAGGAATCGAGCAGTACTTC
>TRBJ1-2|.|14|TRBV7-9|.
CASSLEGNNYGYTF
TGTGCCAGCAGCTTAGAGGGGAATAACTATGGCTACACCTTC
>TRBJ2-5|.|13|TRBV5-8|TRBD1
CASSPGTGETQYF
TGTGCCAGCAGCCCCGGGACAGGAGAGACCCAGTACTTC
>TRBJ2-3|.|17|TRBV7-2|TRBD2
CASSSTGGGRGRDTQYF
TGTGCCAGCAGCTCAACCGGGGGCGGGAGGGGTAGAGATACGCAGTATTTT
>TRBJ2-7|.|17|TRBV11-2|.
CASSLWWTPVRPYEQYF
TGTGCCAGCAGCTTATGGTGGACACCCGTACGTCCCTACGAGCAGTACTTC
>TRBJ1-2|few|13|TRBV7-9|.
CASSSSHIYGYTF
TGTGCCAGCAGCTCGTCGCATATCTATGGCTACACCTTC
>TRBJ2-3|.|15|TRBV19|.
CASSGIAASTDTQYF
TGTGCCAGTTCCGGAATAGCGGCTAGCACAGATACGCAGTATTTT
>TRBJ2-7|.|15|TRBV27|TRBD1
CASSLPGQGPVEQYF
TGTGCCAGCAGTTTACCCGGACAGGGTCCAGTCGAGCAGTACTTC
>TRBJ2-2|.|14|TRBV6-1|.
CASTWTEITGELFF
TGTGCCAGCACCTGGACCGAAATCACCGGGGAGCTGTTTTTT
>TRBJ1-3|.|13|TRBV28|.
CATGRAAGNTIYF
TGTGCCACCGGCAGGGCTGCTGGAAACACCATATATTTT
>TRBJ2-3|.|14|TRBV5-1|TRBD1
CASSTDRAEDTQYF
TGCGCCAGCAGCACGGACAGGGCGGAAGATACGCAGTATTTT
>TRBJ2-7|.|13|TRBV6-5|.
CASSYRDSYEQYF
TGTGCCAGCAGTTACCGGGATTCCTACGAGCAGTACTTC
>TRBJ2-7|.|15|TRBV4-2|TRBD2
CASSQLPSGRSEQYF
TGTGCCAGCAGCCAACTGCCTAGCGGGAGGAGCGAGCAGTACTTC
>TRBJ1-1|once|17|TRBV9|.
CASSIRDTLLVNTEAFF
TGTGCCAGCAGCATCAGGGACACTCTTCTTGTGAACACTGAAGCTTTCTTT
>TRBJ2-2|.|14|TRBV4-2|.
CASSQGPNTGELFF
TGTGCCAGCAGCCAAGGACCCAATACCGGGGAGCTGTTTTTT
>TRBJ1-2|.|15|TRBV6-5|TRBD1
CASSPTGSLLYGYTF
TGTGCCAGCAGTCCGACAGGGTCCCTCCTCTATGGCTACACCTTC
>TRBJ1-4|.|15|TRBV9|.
CASSVESGAREKLFF
TGTGCCAGCAGCGTAGAGAGTGGGGCTAGGGAAAAACTGTTTTTT
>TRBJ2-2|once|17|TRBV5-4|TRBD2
CASSSGTSGSGTGELFF
TGTGCCAGCAGCTCAGGGACTAGCGGGAGTGGCACCGGGGAGCTGTTTTTT
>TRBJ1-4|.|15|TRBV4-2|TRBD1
CASSQDRDRREKLFF
TGTGCCAGCAGCCAGGACCGGGACAGAAGGGAAAAACTGTTTTTT
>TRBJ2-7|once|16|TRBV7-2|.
CASSLESSDPPYEQYF
TGTGCCAGCAGCTTAGAGTCGTCAGACCCCCCCTACGAGCAGTACTTC
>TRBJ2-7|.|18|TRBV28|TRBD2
CASSPSFRTSGADYEQYF
TGTGCCAGCAGTCCGAGTTTTAGGACTAGCGGGGCCGACTACGAGCAGTACTTC
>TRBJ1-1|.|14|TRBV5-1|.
CASSSVGANTEAFF
TGCGCCAGCAGTTCGGTAGGGGCGAACACTGAAGCTTTCTTT
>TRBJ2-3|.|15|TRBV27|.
CASSLSGQSTDTQYF
TGTGCCAGCAGTTTATCCGGACAGAGCACAGATACGCAGTATTTT